One sample yielded the 13 T cell receptor beta chains listed below, sequenced in a study of naive CD8 T cells in extremely preterm neonates. Study results and limitations: Relative to older groups, preterm infants had shorter, less trimmed CDR3s with fewer N additions.

Method: immunoSEQ multiplex PCR; TCRdb's copy keeps in-frame clones and lacks some. The sample contains tens of thousands of clones, approximately 90% of which appear only once. The antigens these receptors bind are not known. Extremely preterm deliveries at about 22-27 weeks of gestation provided the preterm samples. Sequencing was carried out using naive CD8+ T cells from cord blood. Receptors originate from a boy who was born preterm.

V is TRBV7-2 and J is TRBJ2-7; D not certain. V was pared by 5 bases and J by 0 bases, with 8 bases between. The CDR3 runs to 13 residues. From germline, CDR1 is SGHTA and CDR2 FQGNSA. The CDR3 bases are TGTGCCAGCAGCCTCTCCTTCTCCTACGAGCAGTACTTC. It encodes CASSLSFSYEQYF.

The chain carries TRBV7-3 and TRBJ1-2; TRBD1 matches 11 bases. The CDR3 has 13 amino acids. CDR1 is SGHTA, CDR2 FQGTGA, per germline. Trimming took 2 bases from V and 7 from J; bases not matched to a gene: 0. The CDR3 loop is CASSLGTGGGYTF. As DNA, the CDR3 is TGTGCCAGCAGCTTAGGGACAGGGGGTGGCTACACCTTC.

The gene calls are TRBV4-3 and TRBJ1-4; no definite D call. Germline lookup yields CDR1 LGHNA and CDR2 YSLEER. The V and J ends lost 1 base and 0 bases respectively, with 9 bases between them. CDR3 length equals 16 residues. The CDR3 coding sequence is TGCGCCAGCAGCCAAGCCACATCCGCAACTAATGAAAAACTGTTTTTT. Translation: CASSQATSATNEKLFF.

The CDR3 here is CASSMLAGDTQYF. As DNA, the CDR3 is TGTGCCAGTAGTATGCTAGCGGGAGATACGCAGTATTTT. The rearrangement uses TRBV19 and TRBJ2-3, with 8 bases matching TRBD2. This CDR3 contains 13 residues. CDR1 is LNHDA and CDR2 is SQIVND in the germline V gene (reference sequence). The V segment lost 3 bases and the J segment 5 bases; nucleotides outside the gene matches: 1.

The chain has TRBV7-2 and TRBJ1-1, with 9 bases that match TRBD1. Trimming at V came to 3 bases and at J to 5 bases, leaving 1 base not matched to a gene. The CDR3 sequence is 13 residues long. Germline values: CDR1 SGHTA, CDR2 FQGNSA. Written as DNA, the CDR3 is TGTGCCAGCAGCTTCGGGACAGGGACTGAAGCTTTCTTT. This gives the protein CASSFGTGTEAFF. Full variable domain (remainder filled in from reference TRBV7-2 and TRBJ1-1): GAGVSQSPSNKVTEKGKDVELRCDPISGHTALYWYRQSLGQGLEFLIYFQGNSAPDKSGLPSDRFSAERTGGSVSTLTIQRTQQEDSAVYLCASSFGTGTEAFFGQGTRLTVV.

The chain is built from TRBV25-1 and TRBJ2-2; TRBD1 matches at 8 bases. After removal of 2 bases from V and 4 bases from J, the junction contained 3 bases not matched to a gene. CDR1 and CDR2 (germline): MGHDK, SYGVNS. This CDR3 has 15 residues. As DNA, the CDR3 is TGTGCCAGCAGTGAACCCAGGGGGCGCACCGGGGAGCTGTTTTTT. Amino acids: CASSEPRGRTGELFF.

For the CDR3, the DNA is TGTGCCAGTAGGGGGAACACTGAAGCTTTCTTT. Its protein product is CASRGNTEAFF. The gene calls are TRBV19 and TRBJ1-1; D remains unclear. With 6 bases removed from V and 1 base from J, the gap between germline ends came to 3 bases. Germline CDR1 and CDR2: LNHDA and SQIVND (reference sequence). The CDR3 has 11 residues.

The gene calls are TRBV19 and TRBJ1-3; D unclear. Germline lookup yields CDR1 LNHDA and CDR2 SQIVND (reference sequence). The CDR3 sequence is 13 residues long. V lost 9 bases and J lost 0, with 9 bases in between. This CDR3 reads CASQESSGNTIYF. CDR3 nucleotides: TGTGCCAGCCAGGAAAGCTCTGGAAACACCATATATTTT.

This CDR3 reads CASSKKGAKRVGGYTF. The CDR3 DNA is TGTGCCAGCAGCAAAAAGGGGGCGAAGAGGGTAGGAGGCTACACCTTC. V usage is TRBV21-1 and J usage is TRBJ1-2; the D call TRBD1 from the table was never checked on the DNA. TRBV21-1 is tagged as a pseudogene. The CDR3 has 16 residues.

The chain recombines TRBV7-3 with TRBJ2-7; TRBD2 aligns across 11 bases. Germline CDR1 reads SGHTA; CDR2 reads FQGTGA. V shed 5 bases and J 2 bases; nucleotides not matched to a gene: 2. The CDR3 is made up of 14 amino acids. The CDR3 DNA sequence: TGTGCCAGCAGCGCGGGACTAGCGGCCTACGAGCAGTACTTC. As protein: CASSAGLAAYEQYF.

The chain links TRBV7-8 to TRBJ1-2; possibly TRBD1 for D (6 bases). Germline lookup yields CDR1 SGHVS and CDR2 FQNEAQ. The CDR3 has 12 residues. Trimming stripped 5 bases from V and 7 bases from J, with 11 bases between. In DNA form, the CDR3 reads TGTGCCAGCAGCATCAGGGGTAGTGGCTACACCTTC. Amino acids: CASSIRGSGYTF.

The J gene is TRBJ1-1, the V gene TRBV11-2; a possible D gene is TRBD1 (5 bases). The CDR3 runs 11 residues. Germline V gives CDR1 SGHAT, CDR2 FQNNGV. Between the trimmed V and J ends, which lost 1 base and 8 bases, there was a span of 5 bases. CDR3 amino acids: CASSLGQEAFF. Written as DNA, the CDR3 is TGTGCCAGCAGCTTAGGACAGGAAGCTTTCTTT.

The chain combines TRBV7-2 with TRBJ2-2; tentatively, D is TRBD2 (5 bases). CDR3 length: 17 residues. CDR1 is SGHTA, CDR2 FQGNSA, per germline. V was shortened by 5 bases and J by 3 bases, with 19 bases between the two germline ends. CDR3 protein: CASSPTRADFYTGELFF. The DNA for the CDR3 is TGTGCCAGCAGCCCCACCCGAGCGGACTTTTACACCGGGGAGCTGTTTTTT.